What follows describes a single T cell receptor (beta chain). Its specific antigen is unknown. Base-call qualities are not available, and no considerably larger clone is one nucleotide away. Libraries were prepared through PCR. TCRdb records Illumina HiSeq 2500 as the sequencer. TCR libraries were prepared with molecular barcoding, using unique molecular identifiers to normalize TCRbeta repertoire quantification. TCRdb reworked the public reads: Q25 trimming with fastp, MiXCR clone assembly, productive beta chains retained. Duplicate CDR3 protein sequences are folded into a single record with the most common DNA and genes. The sample table lists about 590,000 distinct CDR3 sequences, approximately 12% of them with a count of one. The ten largest clonotypes hold approximately 2% of the sample. The data are from a study of T-cell reconstitution after alpha-beta-depleted transplantation in children listed by TCRdb under 2016. General notes on the study: T-cell immune reconstitution after TCRalphabeta/CD19-depleted allogeneic hematopoietic cell transplantation in children was quantitatively tracked in the study by means of TCR repertoire profiling. General study outcomes and caveats: About two months after transplant, the apparently early recovery of alphabetaT-cell counts reportedly depended on just several hundred clones that had expanded rapidly and came from non-depleted graft cells. The high TCRbeta diversity at day 60 in some patients was ascribed to recipient T cells and intrathymic progenitors that had survived conditioning. The frequencies of hyperexpanded clones fell over the following months, and after one year, T-cell counts and TCRbeta diversity were mostly attributed to newly produced T cells.

Reading the label with the study, this specimen's treatment or condition is: allogeneic hematopoietic cell transplantation with graft depleted of TCRalphabeta T cells and CD19 B cells. Transplant recipients were children who received TCRalphabeta/CD19-depleted allogeneic hematopoietic cell grafts. V is pruned by 5 bases and J by 2 bases, leaving 11 bases of the junction without a gene match. The germline V gene specifies KGHDR as CDR1 and SFDVKD as CDR2. From the cysteine up to the phenylalanine, the CDR3 has a length of 16 residues. Of the read, only the CDR3 DNA is kept; its 48 bases are in frame from base 1.

Sequencing used PBMCs, mostly from graft donor cells, obtained 360 days after TCRalphabeta/CD19-depleted stem cell transplant. The TCR was taken from a male patient between 5 and 17 years old who had a stem cell transplant for acute myeloid leukemia, so the T cells may come from the graft donor. The rearranged segments are TRBV24-1 and TRBJ2-7; 7 central bases correspond to TRBD1. The DNA is as follows: TGTGCCACCAGTGTCCGGACAGGCTTGAAAACCTACGAGCAGTACTTC. Translated, this gives CATSVRTGLKTYEQYF.